This record concerns one T cell receptor (beta chain) sequence. Its binding antigen is unknown. Base qualities are not provided; no much larger clone lies one nucleotide away. The immunoSEQ Assay, a bias-controlled multiplex PCR, was used to amplify TCRbeta CDR3 regions from genomic DNA. As for how the authors treated the data: The number of nucleated cells in each sample was estimated by amplification of reference gene primers within the assay. To quantify the absolute abundance of each unique TCRbeta CDR3 rearrangement, sequence reads were collapsed and filtered. For each sample, productive Simpson clonality was calculated as the square root of Simpson's diversity index over productive rearrangements. Not all clones reach the TCRdb copy of this immuneACCESS table, which keeps in-frame sequences only. Checked studies attribute under half of the gap to unresolved V genes and leave the rest unexplained. V and J calls and clone size come straight from that table; D and trimming were deduced from the DNA. This sample holds hundreds of thousands of clones; 86% were observed only once. The ten largest clones add up to 1.4% of the sample.

These data come from a study of blood T cell repertoires in COVID-19 (dated by TCRdb to about 2020). In terms of the full investigation: Samples from collaborators originated in the United States, Italy and Spain and spanned both the acute and convalescent phases of COVID-19. Samples were obtained from the ongoing ImmuneRACE study (first 160 participants) and from over 1,000 subjects provided by 6 global collaborators. Nearly every sample came with metadata listing a de-identified subject ID, COVID-19 status, age in years and sex. Subjects who had been exposed to COVID-19, were actively infected with it, or had recovered from it provided the deeply sampled blood TCRbeta repertoires that made up the dataset. The material from the prospective study consisted of cDNA or gDNA derived from T cells, B-cell-depleted T cells, or PBMCs. The repertoires were released in a freely available public database intended as a resource for research on the immune response to SARS-CoV-2. Where available, HLA class I and class II types were taken from metadata supplied by the sample provider and were not determined by assay-based typing. What the research found in general, with its limitations: How much clinical and demographic metadata was included differed by source and by participant, and the metadata was provided uncurated.

Each collaborating institution followed its own protocols to collect whole blood in K2EDTA tubes. For TCRbeta analysis, collaborators shipped samples as frozen whole blood, isolated PBMCs, or DNA extracted from either of those sample types. V drops 4 bases and J drops 3 bases, leaving 6 bases in between. Measured from the cysteine to the phenylalanine, the CDR3 is 12 residues long. Just the 36-base CDR3 DNA is kept, in frame starting at base 1. Reading the germline V gene gives CDR1 MNHEY and CDR2 SVGAGI. The sequence was collected from a woman between 25 and 40 years old with active or convalescent COVID-19. The rearranged chain carries TRBV6-5 and TRBJ1-1; possibly the D gene is TRBD1, per 5 matching bases. Source material: peripheral blood. The sequence in DNA is TGTGCCAGCAGTTCAGGGTACACTGAAGCTTTCTTT. Protein translation: CASSSGYTEAFF.